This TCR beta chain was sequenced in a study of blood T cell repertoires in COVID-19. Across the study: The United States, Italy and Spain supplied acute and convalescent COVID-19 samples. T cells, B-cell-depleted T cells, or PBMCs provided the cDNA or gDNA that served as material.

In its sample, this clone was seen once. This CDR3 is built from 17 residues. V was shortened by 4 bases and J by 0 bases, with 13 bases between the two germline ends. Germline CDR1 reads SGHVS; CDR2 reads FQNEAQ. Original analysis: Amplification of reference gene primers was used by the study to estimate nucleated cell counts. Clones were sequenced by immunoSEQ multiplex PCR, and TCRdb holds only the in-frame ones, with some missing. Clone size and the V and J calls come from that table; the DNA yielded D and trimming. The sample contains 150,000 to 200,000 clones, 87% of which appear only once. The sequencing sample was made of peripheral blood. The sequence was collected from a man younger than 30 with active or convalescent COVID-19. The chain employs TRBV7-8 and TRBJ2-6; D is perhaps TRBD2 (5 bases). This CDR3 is CASSSTTGYSGANVLTF. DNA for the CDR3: TGTGCCAGCAGCTCGACTACGGGATACTCTGGGGCCAACGTCCTGACTTTC.